The 22 T cell receptor beta chains below all came from one sample that was sequenced in a study of T cell changes during pregnancy in multiple sclerosis. Sequenced by immunoSEQ multiplex PCR; TCRdb stores in-frame clones only, minus some. The sample has 85,000 to 100,000 clones; more than 90% are singletons. The sample here was peripheral blood, taken in the first trimester of pregnancy. The receptors derive from a female donor with multiple sclerosis, enrolled in a pregnancy study.

This clone occurred once. The chain carries TRBV6-1 and TRBJ2-2; TRBD1 matches at 9 bases. Germline V gene data show CDR1 as MNHNS and CDR2 as SASEGT. This CDR3 contains 14 residues. Unmatched junction bases numbered 5, after V lost 7 bases and J lost 5 bases. CDR3: CASKRDRATGELFF. CDR3 nucleotide sequence: TGTGCCAGCAAGAGGGACAGGGCGACCGGGGAGCTGTTTTTT.

The chain uses TRBV14 and TRBJ1-1, with D perhaps matching TRBD1 (6 bases). The CDR3 totals 14 residues. Germline lookup yields CDR1 SGHDN and CDR2 FVKESK. V was pared by 4 bases and J by 6 bases, with 15 bases between. The CDR3: CASSPPGGASEAFF. The CDR3 nucleotides are TGTGCCAGCAGCCCCCCGGGGGGGGCCTCTGAAGCTTTCTTT.

Only one count was recorded for this clone. V gene TRBV6-4 combines with J gene TRBJ2-7; 10 bases match TRBD2. Germline V gene lookup returns CDR1 MRHNA and CDR2 SNTAGT. Trimming removed 6 bases from V and 7 bases from J; junction bases left unmatched: 12. CDR3 length: 15 amino acids. CDR3 nucleotide sequence: TGTGCCAGCAGAGGAAGCGGGAGGGCCGGTTCGGAGCAGTACTTC. Translated: CASRGSGRAGSEQYF.

This chain joins TRBV28 and TRBJ2-7; TRBD2 matches 8 bases. The CDR3 loop spans 14 amino acids. Germline V gene data show CDR1 as MDHEN and CDR2 as SYDVKM. After removal of 3 bases from V and 5 bases from J, the junction contained 6 bases not matched to a gene. The CDR3, as DNA: TGTGCCAGCAGTTTGTCGGGAGGGGTGGACGAGCAGTACTTC. It codes for CASSLSGGVDEQYF.

V is TRBV10-1 and J is TRBJ1-2; D perhaps matches TRBD1 (6 bases). CDR3 length equals 13 residues. Trimming removed 3 bases from V and 3 bases from J, with 8 bases in between. From germline, CDR1 is WNHNN and CDR2 SYGVQD (reference sequence). CDR3 sequence (DNA): TGCGCCAGCAGTGAACAGGGTGACTATGGCTACACCTTC. It encodes CASSEQGDYGYTF.

The J gene is TRBJ1-2, the V gene TRBV9, with D perhaps TRBD1 (6 bases). Looked up from germline, CDR1 is SGDLS and CDR2 is YYNGEE. Trimming shortened V by 1 base and J by 0 bases, and 13 bases separated the two germline ends. The CDR3 is 16 amino acids. DNA of the CDR3: TGTGCCAGCAGCGTAACAGACAGGATGGCTAACTATGGCTACACCTTC. It yields the protein CASSVTDRMANYGYTF.

CDR3 protein: CASSQGQTQTQHF. The CDR3 bases are TGTGCCAGCTCACAAGGACAGACGCAAACCCAGCATTTT. V gene TRBV18 combines with J gene TRBJ1-5, with D tentatively TRBD1 (6 bases). Germline-derived CDR1 and CDR2 are KGHSH and LQKENI. The CDR3 covers 13 residues. The V gene lost 4 bases and the J gene lost 11 bases, with 15 bases spanning the gap.

This clone has just one count. The chain carries TRBV27 and TRBJ2-7; no clear D. The germline V and J ends were trimmed by 3 bases and 0 bases, with 9 bases remaining between them. This CDR3 comprises 14 residues. Germline V gene lookup returns CDR1 MNHEY and CDR2 SMNVEV (reference sequence). The chain's CDR3 is CASSFGGSSYEQYF. Here the CDR3 DNA reads TGTGCCAGCAGTTTTGGCGGATCCTCCTACGAGCAGTACTTC.

The rearrangement joins TRBV28 to TRBJ1-4, with TRBD1 as a possible D gene (5 bases). The CDR3 is 17 amino acids. Germline-derived CDR1 and CDR2 are MDHEN and SYDVKM. Trimming shortened V by 5 bases and J by 10 bases, and 26 bases separated the two germline ends. In DNA form, the CDR3 reads TGTGCCAGCAGTCAGGACCGTGGGGCTTCCGATCGTGGAAAACTGTTTTTT. Translation: CASSQDRGASDRGKLFF.

The V gene is TRBV5-1, the J gene TRBJ1-5; a weak D match, TRBD1 (5 bases). This CDR3 is built from 14 residues. The V gene's germline CDR1 is SGHRS and CDR2 YFSETQ. V was pared by 4 bases and J by 5 bases, with 13 bases between. The CDR3 DNA is TGCGCCAGCAGCCCGTTGGGGGGGGATCAGCCCCAGCATTTT. It translates to CASSPLGGDQPQHF.

The chain couples TRBV7-9 to TRBJ1-1; 7 nucleotides align to TRBD1. CDR1 and CDR2 (germline): SEHNR, FQNEAQ (reference sequence). After removal of 4 bases from V and 4 bases from J, the junction contained 12 bases not matched to a gene. The CDR3 spans 16 residues. CDR3 sequence reads: CASSSTRGTSSTEAFF. Written as DNA, the CDR3 is TGTGCCAGCAGCTCTACCAGGGGGACGAGCTCCACTGAAGCTTTCTTT. Full variable domain (missing parts from reference TRBV7-9 and TRBJ1-1): DTGVSQNPRHKITKRGQNVTFRCDPISEHNRLYWYRQTLGQGPEFLTYFQNEAQLEKSRLLSDRFSAERPKGSFSTLEIQRTEQGDSAMYLCASSSTRGTSSTEAFFGQGTRLTVV.

The chain carries TRBV27 and TRBJ2-1, with 7 nucleotides matching TRBD1. The CDR3 consists of 15 residues. Germline values: CDR1 MNHEY, CDR2 SMNVEV (reference sequence). Germline trimming cut 10 bases from V and 0 bases from J; bases unmatched to any gene: 9. CDR3 in DNA: TGTGCCACCATTAAGACAGGGAGCTCCTACAATGAGCAGTTCTTC. Protein product: CATIKTGSSYNEQFF.

The chain recombines TRBV19 with TRBJ2-2, with 10 bases matching TRBD2. The germline V gene encodes CDR1 LNHDA and CDR2 SQIVND (reference sequence). V lost 3 bases, J lost 3 bases, and 4 bases stayed unmatched. This CDR3 is 16 amino acids long. The CDR3 DNA is TGTGCCAGTAGTATTGGAAGCGGGAGGGACACCGGGGAGCTGTTTTTT. The encoded protein is CASSIGSGRDTGELFF.

The chain is built from TRBV2 and TRBJ2-3, with 10 positions matching TRBD2. CDR1 is SNHLY and CDR2 is FYNNEI in the germline V gene. V was clipped by 7 bases and J by 6 bases; unmatched bases: 4. The length of the CDR3 is 13 residues. The CDR3 nucleotides read TGTGCCAGCATCCTAGCGGGAGTGGATACGCAGTATTTT. This codes for CASILAGVDTQYF. Full variable domain (outside the CDR3, taken from reference TRBV2 and TRBJ2-3): EPEVTQTPSHQVTQMGQEVILRCVPISNHLYFYWYRQILGQKVEFLVSFYNNEISEKSEIFDDQFSVERPDGSNFTLKIRSTKLEDSAMYFCASILAGVDTQYFGPGTRLTVL.

Details on this clone: Distinct nucleotide sequences in the sample also encode this CDR3. The chain is built from TRBV7-9 and TRBJ1-2, with 9 bases identical to TRBD1. The CDR3 runs 14 residues. CDR1 is SEHNR and CDR2 is FQNEAQ in the germline V gene (reference sequence). The V segment lost 5 bases and the J segment 6 bases; nucleotides outside the gene matches: 7. This CDR3 is CASSLGDRVDGYTF. CDR3 in DNA: TGTGCCAGCAGCCTCGGGGACAGGGTGGATGGCTACACCTTC.

The chain employs TRBV2 and TRBJ2-3, with 7 bases aligning to TRBD1. This CDR3 is built from 15 residues. Trimming at V came to 6 bases and at J to 2 bases, leaving 8 bases not matched to a gene. CDR1 is SNHLY, CDR2 FYNNEI, per germline. The CDR3 sequence: CASRNWDSLTDTQYF. In DNA form, the CDR3 reads TGTGCCAGCAGAAACTGGGACAGCCTCACAGATACGCAGTATTTT.

This sequence joins TRBV19 and TRBJ1-1; 11 positions match TRBD1. The trim removed 10 bases at V and 2 bases at J, leaving 9 bases unmatched. CDR1 and CDR2 from the germline V gene are LNHDA and SQIVND (reference sequence). The CDR3 extends over 15 amino acids. The CDR3 region has the DNA TGTGCCACGAGGACAGGGGGCGAGGGAAACACTGAAGCTTTCTTT. Translation gives CATRTGGEGNTEAFF.

This clone was observed a single time. The J gene is TRBJ1-1, the V gene TRBV27, with 9 bases lining up with TRBD1. Germline V gene sequence: CDR1 MNHEY, CDR2 SMNVEV (reference sequence). Losses at the gene ends were 4 bases for V and 5 bases for J; bases not matched to a gene: 5. This CDR3 is built from 14 residues. DNA for the CDR3: TGTGCCAGCAGTTGGACAGGGGTAGGGACTGAAGCTTTCTTT. This translates into CASSWTGVGTEAFF.

This chain joins TRBV4-1 and TRBJ2-1; TRBD1 aligns across 9 bases. The CDR3 extends over 16 amino acids. Germline CDR1 MGHRA, CDR2 YSYEKL. J was trimmed by 10 bases and V by 0 bases; bases with no gene match: 10. For the CDR3, the DNA is TGCGCCAGCAGCCAAGAAATGGCGGGACAGGGTTTCGAGCAGTTCTTC. It yields the protein CASSQEMAGQGFEQFF.

The rearrangement links TRBV19 to TRBJ1-3, with D maybe TRBD1 (6 bases). Germline values: CDR1 LNHDA, CDR2 SQIVND (reference sequence). CDR3 length equals 14 residues. Trimming took 8 bases from V and 0 from J, leaving 11 bases between them. CDR3 coding DNA: TGTGCCAGTGGACAGACTGCCTCTGGAAACACCATATATTTT. Protein: CASGQTASGNTIYF.

The genes are TRBV18 and TRBJ2-3; TRBD1 might be the D (6 bases). This CDR3 contains 15 residues. V was cut by 3 bases and J by 7 bases, with 17 bases left in between. Looked up from germline, CDR1 is KGHSH and CDR2 is LQKENI. CDR3 nucleotide sequence: TGTGCCAGCTCACCCCGACAGGCCCACGGCAATACGCAGTATTTT. Its translation: CASSPRQAHGNTQYF.

This chain connects TRBV5-1 to TRBJ2-1, with 9 nucleotides matching TRBD1. With 7 bases clipped from V and 2 bases from J, the junction kept 4 bases outside the gene matches. There are 14 residues in the CDR3. The germline gives CDR1 SGHRS, CDR2 YFSETQ. The chain's CDR3 is CASQGQGTYNEQFF. The CDR3 DNA follows: TGCGCCAGCCAGGGACAGGGAACCTACAATGAGCAGTTCTTC. The whole variable domain, filled in from reference TRBV5-1 and TRBJ2-1, reads KAGVTQTPRYLIKTRGQQVTLSCSPISGHRSVSWYQQTPGQGLQFLFEYFSETQRNKGNFPGRFSGRQFSNSRSEMNVSTLELGDSALYLCASQGQGTYNEQFFGPGTRLTVL.